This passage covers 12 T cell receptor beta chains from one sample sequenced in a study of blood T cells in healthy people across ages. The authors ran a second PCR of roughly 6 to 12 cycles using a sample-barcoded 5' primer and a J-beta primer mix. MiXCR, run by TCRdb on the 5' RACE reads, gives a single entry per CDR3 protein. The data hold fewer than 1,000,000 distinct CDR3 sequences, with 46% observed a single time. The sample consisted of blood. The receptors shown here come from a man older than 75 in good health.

CDR3 sequence: CASSVEASVYNEQYF. The CDR3 region has the DNA TGTGCCAGCAGCGTAGAGGCTAGCGTGTACAATGAGCAGTACTTC. This sequence joins TRBV9 and TRBJ2-5; D might be TRBD2 (6 bases). The CDR3 extends over 15 amino acids. Trimming removed 0 bases at V and 11 bases at J, with 20 bases between. The germline CDR1 and CDR2 sequences are SGDLS and YYNGEE. The whole variable domain, remainder taken from reference TRBV9 and TRBJ2-5, is DSGVTQTPKHLITATGQRVTLRCSPRSGDLSVYWYQQSLDQGLQFLIQYYNGEERAKGNILERFSAQQFPDLHSELNLSSLELGDSALYFCASSVEASVYNEQYFGPGTRLLVL.

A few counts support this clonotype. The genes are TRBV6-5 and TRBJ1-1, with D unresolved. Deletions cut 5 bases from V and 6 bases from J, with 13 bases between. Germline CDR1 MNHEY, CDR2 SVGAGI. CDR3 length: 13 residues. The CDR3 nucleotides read TGTGCCAGCAGTAACAACCGGAGGTCTGAAGCTTTCTTT. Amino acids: CASSNNRRSEAFF.

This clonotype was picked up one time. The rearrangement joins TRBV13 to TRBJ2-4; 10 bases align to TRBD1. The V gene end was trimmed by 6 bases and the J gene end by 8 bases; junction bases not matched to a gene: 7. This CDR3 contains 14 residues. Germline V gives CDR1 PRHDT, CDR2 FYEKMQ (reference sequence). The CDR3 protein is CASSLTGGVDIQYF. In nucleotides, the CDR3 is TGTGCCAGCAGTTTGACAGGGGGCGTTGACATTCAGTACTTC.

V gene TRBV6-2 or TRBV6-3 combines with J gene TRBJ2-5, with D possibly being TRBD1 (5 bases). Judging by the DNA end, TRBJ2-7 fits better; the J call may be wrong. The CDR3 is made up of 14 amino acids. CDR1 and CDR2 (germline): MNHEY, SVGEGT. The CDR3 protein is CASSSVTDSYEQYF. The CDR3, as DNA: TGTGCCAGCAGTTCAGTGACAGACTCATACGAGCAGTACTTC.

As DNA, the CDR3 is TGTGCCAGCAGACCCCGGGACGTAATGAACACTGAAGCTTTCTTT. It encodes CASRPRDVMNTEAFF. The chain employs TRBV2 and TRBJ1-1, with a tentative D call TRBD1 (5 bases). This CDR3 comprises 15 residues. Germline lookup yields CDR1 SNHLY and CDR2 FYNNEI. Trimming removed 6 bases from V and 0 bases from J, with 14 bases in between.

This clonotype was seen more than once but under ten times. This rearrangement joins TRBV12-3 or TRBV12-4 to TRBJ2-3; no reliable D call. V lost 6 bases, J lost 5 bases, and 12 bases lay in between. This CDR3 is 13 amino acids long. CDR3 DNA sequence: TGTGCCAGCAGCCCCAGAGATCGAGATACGCAGTATTTT. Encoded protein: CASSPRDRDTQYF.

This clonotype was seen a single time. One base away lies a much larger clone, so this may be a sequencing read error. Here the CDR3 reads CSVGLADAEQYF. CDR3 sequence (DNA): TGCAGCGTTGGTCTAGCGGACGCTGAGCAGTACTTC. V is TRBV29-1 and J is TRBJ2-5, with TRBD2 matching over 7 bases. Germline V gives CDR1 SQVTM, CDR2 ANQGSEA. With 4 bases clipped from V and 11 bases from J, the junction kept 10 bases outside the gene matches. This CDR3 comprises 12 residues.

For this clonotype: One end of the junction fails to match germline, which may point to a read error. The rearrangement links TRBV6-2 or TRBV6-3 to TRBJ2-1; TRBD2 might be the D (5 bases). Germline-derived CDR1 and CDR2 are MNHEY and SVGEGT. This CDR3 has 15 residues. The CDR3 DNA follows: TGTGCCAGCAGTTACTCTCTGGACTCTCACAATGAGCCGTTCTTC. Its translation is CASSYSLDSHNEPFF.

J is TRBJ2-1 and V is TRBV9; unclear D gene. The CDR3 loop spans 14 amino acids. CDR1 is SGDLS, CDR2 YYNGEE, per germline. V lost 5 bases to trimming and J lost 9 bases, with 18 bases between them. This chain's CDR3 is CASSHIPHKGEQFF. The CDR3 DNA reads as TGTGCCAGCAGTCACATCCCCCACAAGGGTGAGCAGTTCTTC.

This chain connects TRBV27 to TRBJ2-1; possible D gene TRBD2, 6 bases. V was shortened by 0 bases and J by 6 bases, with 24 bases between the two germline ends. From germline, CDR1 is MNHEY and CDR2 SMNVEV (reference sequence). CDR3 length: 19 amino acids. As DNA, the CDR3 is TGTGCCAGCAGTTTATCTTGGGACTCCCACCAACCCGCTCTCAATGAGCAGTTCTTC. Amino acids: CASSLSWDSHQPALNEQFF.

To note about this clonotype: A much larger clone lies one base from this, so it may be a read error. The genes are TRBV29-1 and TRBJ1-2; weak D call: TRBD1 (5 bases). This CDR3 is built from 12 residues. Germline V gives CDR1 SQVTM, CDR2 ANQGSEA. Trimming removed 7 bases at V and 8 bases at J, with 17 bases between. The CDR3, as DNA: TGCAGCGGTGGGCGGCAGGGCGAGGGCTACACCTTC. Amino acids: CSGGRQGEGYTF.

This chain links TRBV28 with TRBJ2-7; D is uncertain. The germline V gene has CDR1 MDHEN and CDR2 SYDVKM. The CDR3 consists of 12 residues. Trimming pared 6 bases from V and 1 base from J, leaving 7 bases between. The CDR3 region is CASRTQSYEQYF. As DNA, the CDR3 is TGTGCCAGCAGAACACAATCCTACGAGCAGTACTTC. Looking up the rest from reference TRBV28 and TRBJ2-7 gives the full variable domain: DVKVTQSSRYLVKRTGEKVFLECVQDMDHENMFWYRQDPGLGLRLIYFSYDVKMKEKGDIPEGYSVSREKKERFSLILESASTNQTSMYLCASRTQSYEQYFGPGTRLTVT.